The source of this T cell receptor beta chain is a study of CD8+CD57+ T cells in acquired aplastic anemia. The wider study: Sorted CD4+ and CD8+ cells gave a mean 3.2 ug DNA, range roughly 0.18 to 30 ug. The study, taken as a whole, reports: Patients and controls shared 25 to 30 CD8+ CDR3 sequences, which appeared highly expressed in patients and within their immunodominant clones.

All patients picked for sequencing had shown, by flow cytometry, an expansion of CD8+CD57+ cells. Each of the patients presented with severe acquired aplastic anemia. Receipt of therapy had not occurred in any patient by the time of blood sampling. The CDR3 covers 14 residues. The germline V and J ends were trimmed by 7 bases and 1 base, with 14 bases remaining between them. Germline values: CDR1 LNHDA, CDR2 SQIVND (reference sequence). On this clonotype: No antigen is known for it.

The study profiled TCR beta VDJ and CDR3 using genomic DNA as template. MiXCR, applied by TCRdb to the reads, yields one record per CDR3 protein. The repertoire holds about 150,000 distinct CDR3 sequences, around half seen once, with around 12% in the top ten. Sequences were obtained from sorted CD4+, CD8+, or CD8+CD57+ T cells (not recorded which) from PBMCs. The rearrangement joins TRBV19 to TRBJ2-7, with D perhaps TRBD2 (7 bases). This clonotype was obtained from a human donor with aplastic anemia. Written as DNA, the CDR3 is TGTGCCAGTAAGTTTGCGGGGGCTTCCTACGAGCAGTACTTC. Residues: CASKFAGASYEQYF.